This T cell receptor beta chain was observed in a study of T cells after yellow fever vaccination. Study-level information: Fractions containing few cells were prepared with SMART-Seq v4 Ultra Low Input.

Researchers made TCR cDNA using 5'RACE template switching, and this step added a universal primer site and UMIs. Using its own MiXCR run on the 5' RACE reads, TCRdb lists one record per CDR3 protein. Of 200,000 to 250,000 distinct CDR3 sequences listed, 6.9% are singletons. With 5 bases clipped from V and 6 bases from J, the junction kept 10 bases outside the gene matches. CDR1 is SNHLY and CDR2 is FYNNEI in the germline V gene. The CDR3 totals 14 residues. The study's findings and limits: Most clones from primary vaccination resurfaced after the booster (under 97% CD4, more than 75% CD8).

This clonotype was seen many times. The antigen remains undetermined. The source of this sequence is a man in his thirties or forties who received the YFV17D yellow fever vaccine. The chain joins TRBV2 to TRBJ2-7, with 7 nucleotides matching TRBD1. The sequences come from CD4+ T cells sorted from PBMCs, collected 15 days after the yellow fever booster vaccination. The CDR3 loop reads CASSFLDRDSEQYF. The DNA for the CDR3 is TGTGCCAGCAGTTTCCTGGATAGGGACAGCGAGCAGTACTTC.